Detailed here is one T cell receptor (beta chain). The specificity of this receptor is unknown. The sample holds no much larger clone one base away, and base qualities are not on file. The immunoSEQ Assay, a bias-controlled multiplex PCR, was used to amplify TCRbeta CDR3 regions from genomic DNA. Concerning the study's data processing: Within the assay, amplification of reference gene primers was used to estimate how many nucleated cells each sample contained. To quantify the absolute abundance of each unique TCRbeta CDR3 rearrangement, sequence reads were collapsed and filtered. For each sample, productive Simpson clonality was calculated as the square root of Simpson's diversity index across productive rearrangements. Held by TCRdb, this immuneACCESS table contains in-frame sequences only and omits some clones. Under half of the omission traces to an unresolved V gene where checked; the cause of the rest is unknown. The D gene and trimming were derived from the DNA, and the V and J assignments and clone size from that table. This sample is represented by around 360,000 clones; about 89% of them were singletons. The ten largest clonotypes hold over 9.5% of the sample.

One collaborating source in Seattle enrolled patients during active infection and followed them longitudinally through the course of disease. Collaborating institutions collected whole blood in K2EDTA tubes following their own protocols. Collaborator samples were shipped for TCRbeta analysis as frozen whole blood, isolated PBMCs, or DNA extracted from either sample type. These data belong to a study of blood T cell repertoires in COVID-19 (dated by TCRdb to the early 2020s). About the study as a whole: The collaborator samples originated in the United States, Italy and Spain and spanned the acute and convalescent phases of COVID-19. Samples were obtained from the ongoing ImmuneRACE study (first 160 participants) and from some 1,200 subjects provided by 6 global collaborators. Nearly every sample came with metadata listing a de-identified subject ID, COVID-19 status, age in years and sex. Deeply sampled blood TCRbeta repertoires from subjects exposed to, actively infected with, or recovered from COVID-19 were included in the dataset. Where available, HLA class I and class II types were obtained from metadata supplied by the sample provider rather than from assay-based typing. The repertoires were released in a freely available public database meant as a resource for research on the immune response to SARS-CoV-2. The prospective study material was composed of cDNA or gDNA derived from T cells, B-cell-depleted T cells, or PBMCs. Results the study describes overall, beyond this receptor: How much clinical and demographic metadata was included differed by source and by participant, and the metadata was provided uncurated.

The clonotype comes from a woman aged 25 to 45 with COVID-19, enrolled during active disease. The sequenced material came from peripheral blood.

Read as DNA, the sequence is TGTGCCAGCAGTGAAGGACTAGCAGGAAATGAGCAGTTCTTC. This gives the protein CASSEGLAGNEQFF. The rearranged segments are TRBV6-4 and TRBJ2-1; the central 8 bases match TRBD2. As encoded in the germline V gene, CDR1 is MRHNA while CDR2 is SNTAGT. From the cysteine up to the phenylalanine, the CDR3 has a length of 14 residues. Left in the record is the CDR3 DNA by itself, 42 bases read in frame from the first base. The V end gives up 3 bases and the J end 7 bases, leaving 5 bases in the junction not matched to a gene.